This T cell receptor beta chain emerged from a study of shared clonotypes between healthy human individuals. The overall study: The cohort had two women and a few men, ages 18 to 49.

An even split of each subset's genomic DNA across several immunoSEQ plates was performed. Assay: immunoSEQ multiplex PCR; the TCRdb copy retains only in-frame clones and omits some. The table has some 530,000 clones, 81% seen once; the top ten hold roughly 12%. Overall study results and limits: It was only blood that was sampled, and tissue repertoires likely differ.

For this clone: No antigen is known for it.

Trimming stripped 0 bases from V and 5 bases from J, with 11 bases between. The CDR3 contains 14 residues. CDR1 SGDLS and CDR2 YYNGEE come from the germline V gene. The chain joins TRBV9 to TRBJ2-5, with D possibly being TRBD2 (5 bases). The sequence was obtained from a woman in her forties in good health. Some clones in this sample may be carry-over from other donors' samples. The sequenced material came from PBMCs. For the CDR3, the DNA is TGTGCCAGCAGCGTAGTCCCCGGAGGTGAGACCCAGTACTTC. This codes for CASSVVPGGETQYF.